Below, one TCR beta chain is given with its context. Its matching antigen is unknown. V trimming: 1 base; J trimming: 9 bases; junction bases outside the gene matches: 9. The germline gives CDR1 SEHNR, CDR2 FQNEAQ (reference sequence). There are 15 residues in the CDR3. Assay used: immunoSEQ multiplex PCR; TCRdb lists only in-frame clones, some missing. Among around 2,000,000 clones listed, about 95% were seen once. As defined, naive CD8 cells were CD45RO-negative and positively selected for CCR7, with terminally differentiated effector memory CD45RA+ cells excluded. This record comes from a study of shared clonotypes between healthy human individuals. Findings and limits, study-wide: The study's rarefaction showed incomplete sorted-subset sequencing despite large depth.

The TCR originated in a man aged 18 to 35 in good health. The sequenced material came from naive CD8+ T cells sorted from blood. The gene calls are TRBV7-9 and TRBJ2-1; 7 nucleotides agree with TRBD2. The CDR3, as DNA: TGTGCCAGCAGCTTAGACGAAGAAGCGGGATTTGAGCAGTTCTTC. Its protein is CASSLDEEAGFEQFF.